A selection of T cell receptor beta chains follows, all from one sample in a study of CXCR3-negative and CXCR3-positive naive CD8 T cells. Reprocessing the 5' RACE reads, TCRdb reports a single entry for every CDR3 protein and omits DNA. Reported are 100,000 to 150,000 distinct CDR3 sequences; the ten largest clones contain approximately 0.29%. Sample: naive CXCR3- CD8+ T cells from blood. The source of these receptors is a human donor in good health. Some clones in this sample may be carry-over from other donors' samples. The CDR3 runs from the conserved cysteine through the conserved F or W.

>TRBJ1-1|TRBV29-1
CSVTGGGKNTEAFF
>TRBJ2-6|TRBV7-6
CASSLVPTSAGANVLTF
>TRBJ2-7|TRBV7-9
CASSLVFSSGSYEQYF
>TRBJ2-3|TRBV4-1
CASSPGSDTQYF
>TRBJ2-1|TRBV21-1
CASSTYFGLAGKYSYNEQFF
>TRBJ2-7|TRBV29-1
CSVDGTGSYEQYF
>TRBJ2-3|TRBV27
CASNQGTSGSTDTQYF
>TRBJ2-2|TRBV4-1
CASSPVGGELFF
>TRBJ1-1|TRBV19
CASSATGANTEAFF
>TRBJ1-4|TRBV5-5
CASNHQEPYERLFF
>TRBJ1-3|TRBV25-1
CEEADPRAGTGNTIYF
>TRBJ2-1|TRBV5-1
CASSLGADSYNEQFF
>TRBJ2-2|TRBV4-3
CASSQDFGSNTGELFF
>TRBJ1-1|TRBV6-2/TRBV6-3
CASGSFHRGTEAFF
>TRBJ1-6|TRBV25-1
CASSDLRSPLHF
>TRBJ1-1|TRBV19
CASSIGNTEAFF
>TRBJ2-5|TRBV29-1
CSVLLAGHSQETQYF
>TRBJ2-7|TRBV3-1
CASSQVGYEQYF
>TRBJ2-7|TRBV5-1
CAGSLELAYEQYF
>TRBJ1-1|TRBV28
CASSFRGTNTEAFF
>TRBJ2-1|TRBV20-1
CSASGSSSYNEQFF
>TRBJ2-3|TRBV12-3/TRBV12-4
CASSFGETDTQYF
>TRBJ2-7|TRBV10-3
CAISDPIDAYEQYF
>TRBJ2-5|TRBV12-3/TRBV12-4
CASSLGTGEETQYF
>TRBJ1-1|TRBV4-1
CASRLRSSGNTEAFF
>TRBJ2-3|TRBV15
CATSPHSGGDTQYF
>TRBJ2-7|TRBV29-1
CSVEDYGMDEQYF
>TRBJ2-2|TRBV5-1
CASRDRGRGTGELFF
>TRBJ2-1|TRBV2
CASSDWRRDNEQFF
>TRBJ2-7|TRBV14
CASSQEVQGLYEQYF
>TRBJ2-3|TRBV5-1
CASSPGQRRTDTQYF
>TRBJ2-7|TRBV7-9
CASSLAGGEQYF
>TRBJ1-1|TRBV7-6
CASSLVFSDRVPTEAFF
>TRBJ2-6|TRBV12-3/TRBV12-4
CASRGQGKTGANVLTF
>TRBJ2-7|TRBV7-2
CASSSWTPAVEQYF
>TRBJ1-4|TRBV9
CASSGQDTLGEKLFF
>TRBJ2-3|TRBV5-4
CASSLGPTSGRMADTQYF
>TRBJ2-5|TRBV10-2
CASSESWLAGGPGETQYF
>TRBJ1-5|TRBV28
CASSPLGGANQPQHF
>TRBJ2-2|TRBV4-3
CASSRWHSANTGELFF